These 26 T cell receptor beta chains originate from one sample sequenced in a study of shared clonotypes between healthy human individuals. Sequencing used immunoSEQ multiplex PCR; TCRdb keeps in-frame clones, though not all of them. The sample has some 2.4 million clones, more than 85% seen once. Specimen: naive CD4+ T cells from PBMCs. Stated subset: CD45RA+ positively selected. These receptors all come from a man in his late teens or twenties in good health. Some clones in this sample may be carry-over from other donors' samples.

The chain links TRBV28 to TRBJ2-5; 11 bases are shared with TRBD2. V shed 4 bases and J 1 base; nucleotides not matched to a gene: 5. CDR1 and CDR2 (germline): MDHEN, SYDVKM. This CDR3 is 16 amino acids long. CDR3 DNA: TGTGCCAGCAGTTCCCCGGGACTAGCGGTCCAAGAGACCCAGTACTTC. This sequence encodes CASSSPGLAVQETQYF.

The J gene is TRBJ2-7, the V gene TRBV6-5; TRBD2 matches 9 bases. CDR1 is MNHEY, CDR2 SVGAGI, per germline. This CDR3 spans 14 amino acids. Trimming at V came to 0 bases and at J to 3 bases, leaving 0 bases not matched to a gene. CDR3 sequence reads: CASSYSTSGYEQYF. CDR3 nucleotides: TGTGCCAGCAGTTACTCGACTAGCGGCTACGAGCAGTACTTC.

The J gene is TRBJ2-2, the V gene TRBV6-4; D unresolved. V lost 6 bases, J lost 1 base, and 9 bases lay in between. CDR3 length equals 14 residues. The germline CDR1 and CDR2 sequences are MRHNA and SNTAGT. CDR3 protein: CASRYARNTGELFF. Here the CDR3 DNA reads TGTGCCAGCAGATATGCAAGGAACACCGGGGAGCTGTTTTTT.

This chain uses TRBV27 with TRBJ1-3; possibly TRBD1 for D (5 bases). This CDR3 has 18 residues. The germline V gene has CDR1 MNHEY and CDR2 SMNVEV (reference sequence). Trimming left V 1 base short and J 4 bases short, with 20 bases between. The CDR3 DNA is TGTGCCAGCAGTTTATTCCCCCCTACGGGGCTTGGCGGAAACACCATATATTTT. It specifies CASSLFPPTGLGGNTIYF.

CDR3 bases: TGTGCCAGCAGCCCTCGGACTAGCGGGAGAGAACCCTACAATGAGCAGTTCTTC. It yields the protein CASSPRTSGREPYNEQFF. The chain recombines TRBV9 with TRBJ2-1; 13 nucleotides align to TRBD2. CDR1 SGDLS and CDR2 YYNGEE come from the germline V gene. Trimming took 4 bases from V and 2 from J; bases not matched to a gene: 9. The CDR3 is 18 residues long.

The CDR3 DNA sequence: TGTGCCACCAGCAGTCCCCAGCCGACCATCTCCTACAATGAGCAGTTCTTC. Translating gives CATSSPQPTISYNEQFF. The chain has TRBV15 and TRBJ2-1; D call uncertain. With 3 bases removed from V and 0 bases from J, the gap between germline ends came to 15 bases. Germline CDR1 and CDR2: LNHNV and YYDKDF (reference sequence). This CDR3 region has 17 residues.

The chain uses TRBV11-3 and TRBJ1-1, with a possible D match to TRBD1 (5 bases). The CDR3 spans 16 residues. Trimming stripped 5 bases from V and 1 base from J, with 17 bases between. Germline assignment: CDR1 SGHNT and CDR2 YENEEA. Here the CDR3 reads CASSLRKGRTNTEAFF. The CDR3 DNA follows: TGTGCCAGCAGCCTACGAAAGGGACGGACGAACACTGAAGCTTTCTTT.

The chain has TRBV15 and TRBJ2-7; 10 bases map to TRBD2. The CDR3 contains 15 residues. The germline CDR1 and CDR2 sequences are LNHNV and YYDKDF (reference sequence). The trim removed 0 bases at V and 8 bases at J, leaving 7 bases unmatched. DNA of the CDR3: TGTGCCACCAGCAGAGAGAGCGGGGGGGGGTTCAAGCAGTACTTC. Translated, it gives CATSRESGGGFKQYF.

This chain uses TRBV5-1 with TRBJ2-5; 8 bases match TRBD2. With 3 bases clipped from V and 1 base from J, the junction kept 8 bases outside the gene matches. This CDR3 is 16 amino acids long. From germline, CDR1 is SGHRS and CDR2 YFSETQ. CDR3 in amino acids: CASSSQLTSAQETQYF. CDR3 nucleotide sequence: TGCGCCAGCAGCTCACAATTGACTAGCGCCCAAGAGACCCAGTACTTC. Full variable domain (rest looked up from reference TRBV5-1 and TRBJ2-5): KAGVTQTPRYLIKTRGQQVTLSCSPISGHRSVSWYQQTPGQGLQFLFEYFSETQRNKGNFPGRFSGRQFSNSRSEMNVSTLELGDSALYLCASSSQLTSAQETQYFGPGTRLLVL.

This sequence joins TRBV6-5 and TRBJ1-2, with 9 positions matching TRBD1. V lost 7 bases to trimming and J lost 2 bases; unmatched junction nucleotides: 8. In germline, CDR1 is MNHEY, CDR2 SVGAGI. CDR3 length: 15 amino acids. CDR3 region: CASTSQGQGNYGYTF. CDR3 in DNA: TGTGCCAGCACCTCACAGGGACAGGGAAACTATGGCTACACCTTC.

The chain employs TRBV6-5 and TRBJ2-3; no reliable D call. This CDR3 is 16 amino acids long. Trimming left V 0 bases short and J 0 bases short, with 10 bases between. The germline V gene has CDR1 MNHEY and CDR2 SVGAGI. The DNA of the CDR3 is TGTGCCAGCAGTTACTCGGGTAGCAGAAGCACAGATACGCAGTATTTT. This encodes CASSYSGSRSTDTQYF.

A single count supports this clone. The CDR3 DNA reads TGTGCCAGCAGCACCTCTCAGGTGAGCTACGAGCAGTACTTC. Protein sequence: CASSTSQVSYEQYF. V is TRBV9 and J is TRBJ2-7; D unclear. The CDR3 contains 14 residues. Trimming cost V 4 bases and J 3 bases, with 14 bases left between them. Germline V lookup: CDR1 SGDLS, CDR2 YYNGEE.

A remark on this clone: At one of its ends the junction is not consistent with the germline gene, which may arise from a read error. This CDR3 reads CASSEKWEKSFAHF. DNA of the CDR3: TGTGCCAGCAGTGAGAAATGGGAAAAAAGTTTTGCCCACTTC. The chain has TRBV6-1 and TRBJ2-7; D is uncertain. This CDR3 comprises 14 residues. Germline CDR1 and CDR2: MNHNS and SASEGT.

About this clone: The same CDR3 is also encoded by other DNA sequences in this sample. The V gene is TRBV18, the J gene TRBJ1-2; D is unclear. CDR1 is KGHSH, CDR2 LQKENI, per germline. CDR3 length equals 13 residues. The V gene lost 2 bases and the J gene lost 0 bases, with 4 bases spanning the gap. Here the CDR3 reads CASSPGANYGYTF. The CDR3 bases are TGTGCCAGCTCACCAGGGGCTAACTATGGCTACACCTTC.

The chain couples TRBV16 to TRBJ1-2; 9 positions match TRBD1. This CDR3 has 15 amino acids. J lost 1 base, V lost 3 bases, and 3 bases had no gene match. The germline CDR1 and CDR2 sequences are KGHSY and FQNENV. The CDR3 sequence: CASSQPDRGNYGYTF. Written as DNA, the CDR3 is TGTGCCAGCAGCCAGCCGGACAGGGGTAACTATGGCTACACCTTC.

The chain uses TRBV28 and TRBJ2-7; D gene ambiguous. The V and J ends lost 1 base and 4 bases respectively, with 11 bases between them. Germline CDR1 and CDR2: MDHEN and SYDVKM. The CDR3 totals 14 residues. DNA of the CDR3: TGTGCCAGCAGTTTATCCGTACCTGTATACGAGCAGTACTTC. Translation gives CASSLSVPVYEQYF.

The chain joins TRBV9 to TRBJ2-7, with 13 bases lining up with TRBD2. The CDR3 runs 15 residues. The germline gives CDR1 SGDLS, CDR2 YYNGEE. Unmatched junction bases numbered 6, after V lost 3 bases and J lost 6 bases. The CDR3 DNA sequence: TGTGCCAGCAGCGGTATGGGGACTAGCGGGACCGAGCAGTACTTC. Protein product: CASSGMGTSGTEQYF.

V is TRBV10-3 and J is TRBJ2-4; D might be TRBD1 (6 bases). The CDR3 has 14 residues. With 3 bases removed from V and 6 bases from J, the gap between germline ends came to 12 bases. The germline gives CDR1 ENHRY, CDR2 SYGVKD. CDR3 residues: CAISDRPRGNIQYF. In nucleotides, the CDR3 is TGTGCCATCAGTGACCGCCCCAGGGGAAACATTCAGTACTTC.

On this clone: Distinct nucleotide sequences in the sample also encode this CDR3. The chain couples TRBV5-4 to TRBJ2-7; 7 bases agree with TRBD1. CDR3 length: 15 amino acids. In germline, CDR1 is SGHNT, CDR2 YYREEE (reference sequence). Trimming at V came to 4 bases and at J to 1 base, leaving 8 bases not matched to a gene. As DNA, the CDR3 is TGTGCCAGCAGCCCGAGAACAGGGGCTTCCTACGAGCAGTACTTC. Translation gives CASSPRTGASYEQYF.

The rearrangement joins TRBV30 to TRBJ2-7; TRBD2 matches at 13 bases. The junction had 3 bases not matched to a gene; V was cut back by 6 bases and J by 4 bases. CDR1 is GTSNPN, CDR2 SVGIG, per germline (reference sequence). CDR3 length: 13 amino acids. This chain's CDR3 is CACSLAGGYEQYF. The CDR3 DNA reads TGTGCCTGCTCACTAGCGGGAGGGTACGAGCAGTACTTC. Together with reference TRBV30 and TRBJ2-7, the CDR3 gives the full variable domain: SQTIHQWPATLVQPVGSPLSLECTVEGTSNPNLYWYRQAAGRGLQLLFYSVGIGQISSEVPQNLSASRPQDRQFILSSKKLLLSDSGFYLCACSLAGGYEQYFGPGTRLTVT.

J is TRBJ2-3 and V is TRBV10-3; 8 bases are shared with TRBD2. J gave up 2 bases and V 6 bases, and 7 bases lay outside the gene matches. This CDR3 is built from 15 residues. Per germline, CDR1 ENHRY and CDR2 SYGVKD. The CDR3 DNA sequence: TGTGCCATCAGGGCTCAGCGGGAGATCACAGATACGCAGTATTTT. Encoded protein: CAIRAQREITDTQYF.

The chain joins TRBV6-5 to TRBJ1-2, with D uncertain. V dropped 6 bases and J dropped 8 bases, with 19 bases sitting between them. The CDR3 loop spans 14 amino acids. CDR1 is MNHEY and CDR2 is SVGAGI in the germline V gene. In nucleotides, the CDR3 is TGTGCCAGCAGACGGACCGGGAACCAACGGGGCTACACCTTC. Protein product: CASRRTGNQRGYTF.

The chain is built from TRBV5-5 and TRBJ2-7; TRBD1 aligns across 7 bases. The CDR3 loop spans 15 amino acids. The J segment lost 7 bases and the V segment lost 0 bases, leaving 10 bases of the junction unmatched. CDR1 and CDR2 from the germline V gene are SGHKS and YYEKEE (reference sequence). The CDR3 DNA reads as TGTGCCAGCAGCTTGGGGCGACAGGGCGTCGGGGAGCAGTACTTC. This gives the protein CASSLGRQGVGEQYF.

To note about this clone: The sample holds other DNA sequences that translate to the same CDR3. The chain employs TRBV5-1 and TRBJ2-6, with 11 positions matching TRBD1. Germline assignment: CDR1 SGHRS and CDR2 YFSETQ. With V trimmed by 4 bases and J by 0 bases, 6 bases remained unmatched. The CDR3 has 18 residues. The CDR3 DNA follows: TGCGCCAGCAGCCCGAGGACAGGGGGCGCCTCTGGGGCCAACGTCCTGACTTTC. It codes for CASSPRTGGASGANVLTF.

The chain links TRBV5-1 to TRBJ1-2; D is unresolved. Germline CDR1 and CDR2: SGHRS and YFSETQ. The CDR3 is 15 amino acids. V lost 0 bases to trimming and J lost 1 base, with 10 bases between them. The DNA of the CDR3 is TGCGCCAGCAGCTTGGGTGCGGCTAATAACTATGGCTACACCTTC. It specifies CASSLGAANNYGYTF.

This clone was seen just once. The chain has TRBV18 and TRBJ1-1; a weak D match, TRBD1 (6 bases). V was cut by 3 bases and J by 0 bases, with 11 bases left in between. The germline gives CDR1 KGHSH, CDR2 LQKENI. This CDR3 is 15 amino acids long. CDR3 sequence reads: CASSPRTVMNTEAFF. The CDR3 nucleotides read TGTGCCAGCTCACCCCGGACAGTCATGAACACTGAAGCTTTCTTT.